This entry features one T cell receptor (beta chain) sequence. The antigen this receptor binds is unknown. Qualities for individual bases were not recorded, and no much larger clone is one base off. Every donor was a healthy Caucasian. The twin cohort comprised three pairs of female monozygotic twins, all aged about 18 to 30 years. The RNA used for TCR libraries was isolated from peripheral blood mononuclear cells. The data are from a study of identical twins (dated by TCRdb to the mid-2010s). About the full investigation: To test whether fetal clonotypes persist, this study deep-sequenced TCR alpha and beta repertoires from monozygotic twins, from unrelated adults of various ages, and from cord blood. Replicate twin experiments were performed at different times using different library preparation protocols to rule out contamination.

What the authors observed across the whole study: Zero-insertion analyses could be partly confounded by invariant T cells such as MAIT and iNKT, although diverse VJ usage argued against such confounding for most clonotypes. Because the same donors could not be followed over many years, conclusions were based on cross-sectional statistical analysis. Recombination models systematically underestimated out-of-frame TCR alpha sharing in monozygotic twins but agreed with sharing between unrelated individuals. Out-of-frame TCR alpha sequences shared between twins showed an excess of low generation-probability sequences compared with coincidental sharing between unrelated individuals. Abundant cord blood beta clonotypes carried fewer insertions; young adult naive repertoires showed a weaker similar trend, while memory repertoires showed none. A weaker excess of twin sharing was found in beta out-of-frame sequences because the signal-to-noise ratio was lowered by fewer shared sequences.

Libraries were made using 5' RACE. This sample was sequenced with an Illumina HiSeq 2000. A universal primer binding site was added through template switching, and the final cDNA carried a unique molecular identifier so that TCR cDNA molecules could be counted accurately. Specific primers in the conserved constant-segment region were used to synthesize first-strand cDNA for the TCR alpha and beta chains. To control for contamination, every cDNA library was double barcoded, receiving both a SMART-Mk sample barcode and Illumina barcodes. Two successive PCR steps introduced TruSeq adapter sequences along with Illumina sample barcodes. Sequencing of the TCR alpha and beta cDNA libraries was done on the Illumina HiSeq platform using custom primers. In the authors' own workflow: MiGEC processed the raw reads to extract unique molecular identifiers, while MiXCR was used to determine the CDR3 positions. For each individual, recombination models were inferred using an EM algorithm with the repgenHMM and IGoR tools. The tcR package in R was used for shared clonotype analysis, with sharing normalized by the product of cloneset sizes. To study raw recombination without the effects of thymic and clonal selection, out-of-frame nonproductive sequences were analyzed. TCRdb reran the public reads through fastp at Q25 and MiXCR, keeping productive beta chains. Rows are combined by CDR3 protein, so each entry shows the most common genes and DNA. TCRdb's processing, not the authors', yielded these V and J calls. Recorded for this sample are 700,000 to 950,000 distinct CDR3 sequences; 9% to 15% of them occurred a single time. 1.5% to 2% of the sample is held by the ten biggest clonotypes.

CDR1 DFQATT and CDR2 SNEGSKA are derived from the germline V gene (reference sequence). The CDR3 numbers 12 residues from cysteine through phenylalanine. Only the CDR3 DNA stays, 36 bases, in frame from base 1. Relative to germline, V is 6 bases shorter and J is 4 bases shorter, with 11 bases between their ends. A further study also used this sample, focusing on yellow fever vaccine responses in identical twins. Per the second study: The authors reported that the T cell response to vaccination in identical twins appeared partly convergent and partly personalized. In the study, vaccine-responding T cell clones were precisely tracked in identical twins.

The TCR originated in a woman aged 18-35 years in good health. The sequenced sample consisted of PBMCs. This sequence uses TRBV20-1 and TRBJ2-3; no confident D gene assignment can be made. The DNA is TGCAGTGCGCTGAAATTGGCAGATACGCAGTATTTT. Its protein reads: CSALKLADTQYF.